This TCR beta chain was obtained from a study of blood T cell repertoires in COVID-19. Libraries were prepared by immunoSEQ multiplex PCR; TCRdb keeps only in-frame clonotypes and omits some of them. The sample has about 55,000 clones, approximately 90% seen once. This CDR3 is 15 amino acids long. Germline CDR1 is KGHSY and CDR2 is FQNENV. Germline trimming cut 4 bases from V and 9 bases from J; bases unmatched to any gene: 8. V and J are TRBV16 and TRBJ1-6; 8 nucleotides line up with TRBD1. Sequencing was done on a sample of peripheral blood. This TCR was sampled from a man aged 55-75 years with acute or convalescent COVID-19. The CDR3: CASSLPTGAGSPLHF. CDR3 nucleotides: TGTGCCAGCAGCCTACCGACAGGGGCAGGTTCACCCCTCCACTTT.